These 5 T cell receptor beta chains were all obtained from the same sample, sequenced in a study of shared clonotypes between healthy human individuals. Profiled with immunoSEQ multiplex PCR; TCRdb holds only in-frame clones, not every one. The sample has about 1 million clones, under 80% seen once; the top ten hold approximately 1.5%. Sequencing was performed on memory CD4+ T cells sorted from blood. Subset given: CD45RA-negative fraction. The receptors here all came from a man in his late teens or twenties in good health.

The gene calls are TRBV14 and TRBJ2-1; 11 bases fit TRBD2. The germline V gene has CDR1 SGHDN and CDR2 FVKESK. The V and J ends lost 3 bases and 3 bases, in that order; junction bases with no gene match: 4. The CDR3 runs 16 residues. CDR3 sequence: CASSQASGRYYNEQFF. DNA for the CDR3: TGTGCCAGCAGCCAGGCTAGCGGGAGGTACTACAATGAGCAGTTCTTC.

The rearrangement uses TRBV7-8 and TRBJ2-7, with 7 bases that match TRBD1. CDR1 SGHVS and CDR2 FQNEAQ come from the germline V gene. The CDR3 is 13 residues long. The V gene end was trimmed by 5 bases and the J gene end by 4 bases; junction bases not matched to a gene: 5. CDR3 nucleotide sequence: TGTGCCAGCAGCAGGAGACAGGGTTACGAGCAGTACTTC. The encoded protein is CASSRRQGYEQYF.

The CDR3 DNA sequence: TGTGCCAGCAGCCCGACAGGTAGCAATCAGCCCCAGCATTTT. Protein sequence: CASSPTGSNQPQHF. The chain has TRBV11-2 and TRBJ1-5; possibly TRBD1 for D (6 bases). Deletions cut 5 bases from V and 0 bases from J, with 8 bases between. CDR1 is SGHAT, CDR2 FQNNGV, per germline. The CDR3 totals 14 residues.

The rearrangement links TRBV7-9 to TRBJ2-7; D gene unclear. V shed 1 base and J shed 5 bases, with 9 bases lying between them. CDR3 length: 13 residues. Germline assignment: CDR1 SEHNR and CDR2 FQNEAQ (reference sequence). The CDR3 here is CASSLGTLNEQYF. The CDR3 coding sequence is TGTGCCAGCAGCTTAGGGACCTTAAACGAGCAGTACTTC.

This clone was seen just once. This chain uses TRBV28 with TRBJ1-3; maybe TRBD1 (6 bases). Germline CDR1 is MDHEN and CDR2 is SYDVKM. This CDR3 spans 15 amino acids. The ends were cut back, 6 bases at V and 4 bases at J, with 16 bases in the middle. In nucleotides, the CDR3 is TGTGCCAGCAGGGAGCGGGGGGCGATAGGAAACACCATATATTTT. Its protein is CASRERGAIGNTIYF.